Sequencing of this TCR beta chain was carried out in a study of a mutant IDH1 vaccine in newly diagnosed glioma. Study as a whole: Sex among treated patients split roughly 60% male, 37.5% female; mean age was roughly 40 years. The earlier regimen, radiotherapy, temozolomide, or both, was most often both. Points from the study as a whole: Changes to the top peripheral T cell clonotypes appeared unrelated to pseudoprogression. Vaccine-induced responses were seen in 93.3% of patients, spanning several MHC alleles.

About this clone: Its cognate antigen is unknown.

Repertoires were generated with immunoSEQ multiplex PCR, while TCRdb's copy carries only in-frame clones and drops some. The data contain about 66,000 clones, approximately 83% of them singletons. Trimming removed 5 bases at V and 0 bases at J, with 14 bases between. Germline CDR1 and CDR2: SGHNT and YYREEE (reference sequence). CDR3 length: 15 residues. Time point reported: baseline, week 1 (first vaccination visit). Stated treatment: pre-vaccination baseline after standard-of-care therapy. This rearrangement joins TRBV5-4 to TRBJ2-5, with D maybe TRBD1 (6 bases). This sequence originates from a man between 25 and 39 years old with glioma. Here the sequenced sample was PBMCs, taken from a glioma patient treated with radiotherapy, temozolomide or both. The CDR3 here is CASRRTDEYQETQYF. DNA for the CDR3: TGTGCCAGCAGAAGGACAGATGAGTACCAAGAGACCCAGTACTTC. The variable domain in full, completed from reference TRBV5-4 and TRBJ2-5, reads ETGVTQSPTHLIKTRGQQVTLRCSSQSGHNTVSWYQQALGQGPQFIFQYYREEENGRGNFPPRFSGLQFPNYSSELNVNALELDDSALYLCASRRTDEYQETQYFGPGTRLLVL.